This T cell receptor beta chain was identified in a study of T cells in Graves' hyperthyroidism and ophthalmopathy. TCR beta CDR3 regions were amplified from RNA. With the HTBI primer set, the TCR CDR3 went through a first round of RT-PCR. TCRdb recomputed calls from the multiplex PCR reads with MiXCR, one row per CDR3 protein. The data contain about 370,000 distinct CDR3 sequences, approximately 16% of them seen just once; the ten biggest clones take up 15% to 20%. Many counts were recorded for this clonotype. Its antigen remains unknown. Trimming took 5 bases from V and 4 from J, leaving 13 bases between them. CDR1 and CDR2 (germline): MNHNS, SASEGT. CDR3 length: 14 residues. Study-level points and caveats: Most clonotypes that expanded in the thyroid above 0.001 also showed up in blood.

The rearrangement uses TRBV6-1 and TRBJ2-3, with D tentatively TRBD1 (5 bases). The TCR sequence derives from a woman aged 55-75 years with Graves' ophthalmopathy. Sequenced: blood. The CDR3 nucleotides are TGTGCCAGCAGTTCCGGACATCAACCAGATACGCAGTATTTT. Its protein product is CASSSGHQPDTQYF.